The source of this T cell receptor (beta chain) is a study of long-term antiretroviral therapy in people with HIV. As for the study in general: Collection dates of the earliest samples fall about a decade before the 2015 immediate-ART recommendation. Study-wide results and caveats: Clonotypes expanded prior to ART showed repertoire dominance at all sampled time points. Possibly under older ART regimens, blood was drawn between about 2004 and 2017. Versus controls, repertoires in people with HIV had narrower CDR3 length ranges.

Concerning this clone: Its target is unknown.

With survey level as its setting, the immunoSEQ assay was v3.0. The method was immunoSEQ multiplex PCR; TCRdb's version includes in-frame clones alone and lacks a portion of them. Among some 25,000 clones listed, 80% to 90% were seen once. This CDR3 is 16 amino acids long. Trimming removed 3 bases at V and 3 bases at J, with 18 bases between. Germline-derived CDR1 and CDR2 are LNHDA and SQIVND (reference sequence). The receptor was derived from a man aged 35-49 years with HIV. The chain carries TRBV19 and TRBJ2-7; D is perhaps TRBD1 (6 bases). The sequenced sample was unsorted PBMCs, obtained 3 years after starting antiretroviral therapy. The CDR3 sequence is CASSISPAQGVYEQYF. CDR3 nucleotide sequence: TGTGCCAGTAGTATTTCCCCTGCACAGGGTGTCTACGAGCAGTACTTC.